These 22 T cell receptor beta chains were all obtained from the same sample, sequenced in a study of Graves' ophthalmopathy and Graves' hyperthyroidism. Using RNA transcripts, the TCR beta CDR3 regions were amplified. Amplification began with first-round RT-PCR using HTBI primers, then second-round multiplex PCR was performed. TCRdb fed the multiplex PCR reads into MiXCR, producing one record per CDR3 protein. The sample has 200,000 to 250,000 distinct CDR3 sequences, roughly 27% seen once; the top ten hold approximately 9.1%. Input material: peripheral blood. These receptors all come from a man aged 50 to 60 with Graves' ophthalmopathy.

This clonotype showed up many times. The chain links TRBV5-1 to TRBJ2-2; TRBD1 matches 9 bases. CDR3 length equals 18 residues. Trimming at V came to 4 bases and at J to 1 base, leaving 11 bases not matched to a gene. Germline loops: CDR1 SGHRS, CDR2 YFSETQ. The CDR3 loop reads CASSARTGVFLNTGELFF. Here the CDR3 DNA reads TGCGCCAGCAGCGCTCGGACAGGGGTCTTCTTGAACACCGGGGAGCTGTTTTTT.

V is TRBV6-1 and J is TRBJ1-1; 7 nucleotides agree with TRBD1. Germline CDR1 is MNHNS and CDR2 is SASEGT. The CDR3 is made up of 13 amino acids. V was clipped by 9 bases and J by 0 bases; unmatched bases: 4. The DNA of the CDR3 is TGTGCCAGTACGACAGGGTTGAACACTGAAGCTTTCTTT. Encoded protein: CASTTGLNTEAFF.

In this sample, this clonotype turned up many times. The chain has TRBV2 and TRBJ2-5; a possible D gene is TRBD1 (6 bases). V gave up 8 bases and J gave up 3 bases, with 22 bases separating them. The germline gives CDR1 SNHLY, CDR2 FYNNEI. This CDR3 contains 16 residues. The CDR3 sequence is CASRYRKDSYEETQYF. The CDR3 bases are TGTGCCAGCCGTTACCGAAAGGACAGTTACGAAGAGACCCAGTACTTC. The full variable domain, in which reference TRBV2 and TRBJ2-5 provide the parts outside the CDR3, is EPEVTQTPSHQVTQMGQEVILRCVPISNHLYFYWYRQILGQKVEFLVSFYNNEISEKSEIFDDQFSVERPDGSNFTLKIRSTKLEDSAMYFCASRYRKDSYEETQYFGPGTRLLVL.

Turning to this clonotype: Its ends do not fully match the called genes, so a read error is possible. The J gene is TRBJ1-6, the V gene TRBV12-3 or TRBV12-4; D is possibly TRBD1 (5 bases). CDR3 length equals 16 residues. The CDR3 coding sequence is TGCGCCAGCAGTTTTGGCCAATCGTGGGGGAATTCACCCCTCCACTTT. Translated, it gives CASSFGQSWGNSPLHF.

This rearrangement joins TRBV6-2 or TRBV6-3 to TRBJ1-1; 7 bases are shared with TRBD1. With 5 bases clipped from V and 5 bases from J, the junction kept 8 bases outside the gene matches. The CDR3 consists of 14 residues. The germline CDR1 and CDR2 sequences are MNHEY and SVGEGT. Here the CDR3 DNA reads TGTGCCAGCAGTCTAAAGGGGGCGAGGACTGAAGCTTTCTTT. Its translation is CASSLKGARTEAFF.

This clonotype was counted between two and nine times. In DNA form, the CDR3 reads TGCAGTGCTAGAGGGGGACACTTGAACACTGAAGCTTTCTTT. Encoded protein: CSARGGHLNTEAFF. The chain couples TRBV20-1 to TRBJ1-1; maybe TRBD1 (6 bases). The germline V and J ends were trimmed by 1 base and 0 bases, with 9 bases remaining between them. Germline V gene sequence: CDR1 DFQATT, CDR2 SNEGSKA (reference sequence). There are 14 residues in the CDR3.

This clonotype was observed at least ten times. The chain couples TRBV19 to TRBJ1-5; no clear D gene. This CDR3 contains 15 residues. CDR1 and CDR2 from the germline V gene are LNHDA and SQIVND (reference sequence). The ends were cut back, 6 bases at V and 4 bases at J, with 16 bases in the middle. The CDR3 protein is CASSGVDLGNQPQHF. CDR3 bases: TGTGCCAGTAGCGGGGTGGACCTAGGGAATCAGCCCCAGCATTTT.

Notes on this clonotype: The junction shows a germline mismatch at one end, possibly a read error. The gene calls are TRBV6-5 and TRBJ1-5; D is undetermined. The CDR3 sequence is 13 residues long. The germline CDR1 and CDR2 sequences are MNHEY and SVGAGI. This CDR3 reads CASSYLGNQAQHF. The CDR3, as DNA: TGTGCCAGCAGTTATCTGGGCAATCAGGCCCAGCATTTT.

This rearrangement joins TRBV6-1 to TRBJ1-1; no firm D call. V dropped 4 bases and J dropped 1 base, with 10 bases sitting between them. The CDR3 spans 14 residues. Germline loops: CDR1 MNHNS, CDR2 SASEGT. In DNA form, the CDR3 reads TGTGCCAGCAGTGTTTACGGTGCGAACACTGAAGCTTTCTTT. Its translation: CASSVYGANTEAFF.

The table lists this clonotype with many counts. The chain uses TRBV10-3 and TRBJ2-7, with D unresolved. Germline CDR1 ENHRY, CDR2 SYGVKD. Trimming shortened V by 2 bases and J by 2 bases, and 4 bases separated the two germline ends. CDR3 length: 12 amino acids. CDR3 coding DNA: TGTGCCATCAGTGAGACTACCTACGAGCAGTACTTC. This sequence encodes CAISETTYEQYF.

This CDR3 reads CATSRDSGRNSYEQYF. The CDR3 DNA reads TGTGCCACCAGCAGAGATAGCGGGAGGAACTCCTACGAGCAGTACTTC. V and J are TRBV15 and TRBJ2-7; 10 positions agree with TRBD2. The germline CDR1 and CDR2 sequences are LNHNV and YYDKDF (reference sequence). J gave up 0 bases and V 0 bases, and 2 bases lay outside the gene matches. The CDR3 length is 16 residues.

Ten or more counts support this clonotype. This sequence joins TRBV20-1 and TRBJ2-5, with D maybe TRBD2 (6 bases). The CDR3 runs to 11 residues. The V end was cut by 5 bases, the J end by 4 bases, with 8 bases between. Germline assignment: CDR1 DFQATT and CDR2 SNEGSKA (reference sequence). The CDR3 is CSADSGETQYF. The CDR3 coding sequence is TGCAGTGCTGATAGCGGAGAGACCCAGTACTTC.

The chain has TRBV29-1 and TRBJ1-1; 8 bases match TRBD1. The J segment lost 1 base and the V segment lost 5 bases, leaving 3 bases of the junction unmatched. This CDR3 has 13 residues. CDR1 SQVTM and CDR2 ANQGSEA come from the germline V gene. The CDR3 nucleotides are TGCAGCGTTACCGGACAGGGGAACACTGAAGCTTTCTTT. Translated: CSVTGQGNTEAFF.

This clonotype was found many times. This sequence joins TRBV5-1 and TRBJ2-7, with TRBD2 identical over 10 bases. The J segment lost 0 bases and the V segment lost 3 bases, leaving 3 bases of the junction unmatched. The CDR3 contains 15 residues. Per the germline V gene, CDR1 is SGHRS and CDR2 is YFSETQ. CDR3 amino acids: CASSSGTSDSYEQYF. CDR3 DNA sequence: TGCGCCAGCAGCTCTGGGACTAGCGACTCCTACGAGCAGTACTTC.

This clonotype was observed at least ten times. The chain has TRBV14 and TRBJ2-7, with TRBD1 matching over 9 bases. Unmatched junction bases numbered 8, after V lost 4 bases and J lost 1 base. CDR1 and CDR2 from the germline V gene are SGHDN and FVKESK. The CDR3 is 16 residues long. The CDR3 loop reads CASSPSGQGESYEQYF. The DNA of the CDR3 is TGTGCCAGCAGCCCCTCGGGACAGGGAGAGTCCTACGAGCAGTACTTC.

This clonotype was recorded many times. This chain uses TRBV6-5 with TRBJ1-2, with 9 bases lining up with TRBD1. The CDR3 is made up of 12 amino acids. Trimming at V came to 6 bases and at J to 6 bases, leaving 2 bases not matched to a gene. CDR1 and CDR2 from the germline V gene are MNHEY and SVGAGI. The CDR3 protein is CASRRDRDGYTF. The CDR3 DNA follows: TGTGCCAGCAGGAGGGACAGGGATGGCTACACCTTC.

Many counts were recorded for this clonotype. The chain carries TRBV28 and TRBJ1-2; TRBD1 aligns across 8 bases. The junction had 6 bases not matched to a gene; V was cut back by 5 bases and J by 7 bases. Germline CDR1 reads MDHEN; CDR2 reads SYDVKM. The CDR3 has 13 amino acids. CDR3 loop: CASSQDRVGGYTF. The CDR3 DNA reads TGTGCCAGCAGTCAGGACAGGGTTGGTGGCTACACCTTC.

This clonotype was observed many times. V is TRBV27 and J is TRBJ2-7, with 9 bases matching TRBD1. Germline V gene data show CDR1 as MNHEY and CDR2 as SMNVEV (reference sequence). This CDR3 contains 14 residues. The junction had 6 bases not matched to a gene; V was cut back by 5 bases and J by 4 bases. In DNA form, the CDR3 reads TGTGCCAGCAGTCCCGGGACAGGGAATTACGAGCAGTACTTC. Translated, it gives CASSPGTGNYEQYF.

The chain couples TRBV27 to TRBJ1-3; D gene ambiguous. The germline V and J ends were trimmed by 4 bases and 0 bases, with 4 bases remaining between them. Germline V gene data show CDR1 as MNHEY and CDR2 as SMNVEV (reference sequence). This CDR3 spans 13 amino acids. CDR3 protein: CASSSNSGNTIYF. The DNA for the CDR3 is TGTGCCAGCAGTTCGAACTCTGGAAACACCATATATTTT.

The sample holds many counts of this clonotype. CDR3 protein: CASSDSQGAKTEAFF. The CDR3 coding sequence is TGTGCCAGCAGTGACTCTCAGGGGGCGAAGACTGAAGCTTTCTTT. This chain connects TRBV6-4 to TRBJ1-1; 8 nucleotides line up with TRBD1. CDR1 and CDR2 from the germline V gene are MRHNA and SNTAGT. There are 15 residues in the CDR3. Germline trimming cut 0 bases from V and 5 bases from J; bases unmatched to any gene: 5.

This clonotype was detected many times. The J gene is TRBJ2-5, the V gene TRBV18; D uncertain. Trimming stripped 3 bases from V and 9 bases from J, with 14 bases between. Germline values: CDR1 KGHSH, CDR2 LQKENI. CDR3 length: 13 amino acids. CDR3 in DNA: TGTGCCAGCTCACCTGGCGAGACGGCGCCCCAGTACTTC. Its protein is CASSPGETAPQYF.

This clonotype was observed many times. The rearrangement joins TRBV14 to TRBJ2-7; D is uncertain. Per germline, CDR1 SGHDN and CDR2 FVKESK. Trimming removed 1 base at V and 7 bases at J, with 14 bases between. The CDR3 has 14 amino acids. CDR3 sequence: CASSQASLRSEQYF. The CDR3 DNA reads as TGTGCCAGCAGCCAAGCCAGTCTACGGTCGGAGCAGTACTTC.